Below, 28 T cell receptor beta chains from the same sample are listed, as sequenced in a study of response to subunit inactivated influenza vaccine. TCRdb re-analysed the RT-PCR reads in MiXCR, keeping a single row per CDR3 protein. The repertoire includes hundreds of thousands of distinct CDR3 sequences, approximately 12% of them detected once, and roughly a tenth sits in the top ten. The sequenced sample was PBMCs from blood, obtained on the day of vaccination. These receptors were taken from a man in his fifties who received an inactivated influenza vaccine.

J is TRBJ2-1 and V is TRBV6-2 or TRBV6-3; 10 bases line up with TRBD2. V lost 2 bases to trimming and J lost 8 bases; unmatched junction nucleotides: 6. The CDR3 spans 15 residues. CDR1 and CDR2 (germline): MNHEY, SVGEGT. The CDR3 region has the DNA TGTGCCAGCAGTTACGGAGCGCTAGCGGGAGATGAGCAGTTCTTC. Amino acids: CASSYGALAGDEQFF.

This clonotype was recorded many times. The chain is built from TRBV10-3 and TRBJ1-1; possibly TRBD1 for D (6 bases). From germline, CDR1 is ENHRY and CDR2 SYGVKD. V was pared by 5 bases and J by 4 bases, with 11 bases between. The CDR3 runs 13 residues. The CDR3 loop reads CAISRQERTEAFF. The DNA for the CDR3 is TGTGCCATCAGTCGACAGGAGCGCACTGAAGCTTTCTTT.

The chain carries TRBV7-2 and TRBJ2-2; 8 nucleotides align to TRBD1. The germline V gene has CDR1 SGHTA and CDR2 FQGNSA. CDR3 size: 14 residues. The ends lost 6 bases at V and 6 bases at J; junction bases unmatched: 6. CDR3 sequence: CASRQTGASGELFF. The CDR3 nucleotides read TGTGCCAGCAGACAGACAGGGGCGTCCGGGGAGCTGTTTTTT. Looking up the rest from reference TRBV7-2 and TRBJ2-2 gives the full variable domain: GAGVSQSPSNKVTEKGKDVELRCDPISGHTALYWYRQSLGQGLEFLIYFQGNSAPDKSGLPSDRFSAERTGGSVSTLTIQRTQQEDSAVYLCASRQTGASGELFFGEGSRLTVL.

This clonotype showed up just a few times. The chain uses TRBV6-2 or TRBV6-3 and TRBJ2-2; D not certain. Germline lookup yields CDR1 MNHEY and CDR2 SVGEGT. This CDR3 has 16 residues. V lost 7 bases to trimming and J lost 0 bases, with 15 bases between them. The CDR3 here is CASTPRILSNTGELFF. For the CDR3, the DNA is TGTGCCAGCACCCCAAGGATACTATCGAACACCGGGGAGCTGTTTTTT.

The chain combines TRBV29-1 with TRBJ2-1, with TRBD2 matching over 14 bases. CDR1 and CDR2 from the germline V gene are SQVTM and ANQGSEA. V shed 5 bases and J 9 bases; nucleotides not matched to a gene: 15. The CDR3 loop spans 17 amino acids. The CDR3 nucleotides read TGCAGCGTTCAGGGGACTAGCGGGAGTACCACAATGGTTGAGCAGTTCTTC. This encodes CSVQGTSGSTTMVEQFF.

The CDR3 reads CSARDSQNYYEQYF. The CDR3 coding sequence is TGCAGTGCTAGAGATAGTCAGAACTACTACGAGCAGTACTTC. The chain is built from TRBV20-1 and TRBJ2-7; the D is unclear. This CDR3 is built from 14 residues. The ends were cut back, 0 bases at V and 3 bases at J, with 12 bases in the middle. Germline V gene lookup returns CDR1 DFQATT and CDR2 SNEGSKA (reference sequence).

The chain links TRBV4-1 to TRBJ2-3; tentative D call: TRBD2 (7 bases). Trimming pared 2 bases from V and 1 base from J, leaving 28 bases between. Per the germline V gene, CDR1 is MGHRA and CDR2 is YSYEKL. CDR3 length: 21 amino acids. The CDR3 region has the DNA TGCGCCAGCAGCCAAAGGAGGGGGGGCCTCTCGGGGAGTCTCGGCACAGATACGCAGTATTTT. Its translation is CASSQRRGGLSGSLGTDTQYF.

The rearrangement uses TRBV6-1 and TRBJ2-1; 10 bases match TRBD2. The CDR3 contains 16 residues. Germline V gene sequence: CDR1 MNHNS, CDR2 SASEGT. V lost 5 bases and J lost 1; bases outside the gene matches: 5. DNA for the CDR3: TGTGCCAGCAGTACCTCAGCGGGAGGGTCCTACAATGAGCAGTTCTTC. Its translation is CASSTSAGGSYNEQFF.

The rearrangement uses TRBV28 and TRBJ2-7, with unresolved D. CDR3 length: 12 residues. CDR1 is MDHEN, CDR2 SYDVKM, per germline. The V end lost 5 bases, the J end lost 7 bases, and 12 bases lay between the germline ends. The CDR3 coding sequence is TGTGCCAGCAGTCCCCGGCCCGGGGAGCAGTACTTC. This translates into CASSPRPGEQYF.

This clonotype was picked up many times. This CDR3 is CASSQGQGVVFF. CDR3 nucleotides: TGTGCCAGCAGCCAAGGACAGGGAGTCGTTTTCTTT. The chain couples TRBV4-2 to TRBJ1-1; 7 bases fit TRBD1. The CDR3 covers 12 residues. The J segment lost 13 bases and the V segment lost 1 base, leaving 6 bases of the junction unmatched. Germline assignment: CDR1 LGHNA and CDR2 YNFKEQ.

This chain joins TRBV12-3 or TRBV12-4 and TRBJ2-7; D is undetermined. The CDR3 runs 13 residues. With 0 bases removed from V and 6 bases from J, the gap between germline ends came to 9 bases. The CDR3 sequence: CASSLAVGTEQYF. As DNA, the CDR3 is TGTGCCAGCAGTTTAGCTGTGGGTACCGAGCAGTACTTC.

Remarks on this clonotype: Sequence at one end of the junction differs from germline and may be a read error. CDR3 coding DNA: TGCGCCAGCAGCTTGGCCCGAGACAGGGGGCGCGAGGATACGCACTATTTT. Translating it yields CASSLARDRGREDTHYF. The V gene is TRBV5-1, the J gene TRBJ2-3; 10 bases map to TRBD1. The CDR3 runs 17 residues. Germline CDR1 is SGHRS and CDR2 is YFSETQ.

This clonotype showed up just a few times. The chain couples TRBV7-9 to TRBJ2-7; D might be TRBD1 (6 bases). Trimming took 5 bases from V and 2 from J, leaving 16 bases between them. Per the germline V gene, CDR1 is SEHNR and CDR2 is FQNEAQ (reference sequence). The CDR3 consists of 15 residues. The CDR3 here is CASSPANRVAYEQYF. CDR3 DNA sequence: TGTGCCAGCAGCCCTGCAAACAGGGTCGCCTACGAGCAGTACTTC.

This rearrangement joins TRBV25-1 to TRBJ1-4; D gene ambiguous. This CDR3 has 14 residues. CDR1 MGHDK and CDR2 SYGVNS come from the germline V gene. Trimming removed 4 bases at V and 8 bases at J, with 14 bases between. The chain's CDR3 is CASSGRAPAEKLFF. The DNA for the CDR3 is TGTGCCAGCAGTGGAAGGGCTCCGGCGGAAAAACTGTTTTTT.

This clonotype has just a few counts. This chain joins TRBV27 and TRBJ2-3, with D maybe TRBD2 (6 bases). This CDR3 is built from 18 residues. Looked up from germline, CDR1 is MNHEY and CDR2 is SMNVEV (reference sequence). V was pared by 5 bases and J by 1 base, with 22 bases between. In DNA form, the CDR3 reads TGTGCCAGCAGTCCAATGTCCGGGACTCCCCACCGCACAGATACGCAGTATTTT. Amino acids: CASSPMSGTPHRTDTQYF.

This clonotype was seen only a few times. V is TRBV12-3 or TRBV12-4 and J is TRBJ1-1; D gene ambiguous. CDR3 length: 13 residues. Trimming stripped 5 bases from V and 1 base from J, with 8 bases between. The CDR3 spells CASSVRQNTEAFF. CDR3 nucleotides: TGTGCCAGCAGTGTCCGACAGAACACTGAAGCTTTCTTT.

This clonotype has ten or more counts. This chain links TRBV4-3 with TRBJ1-5; 8 bases are shared with TRBD1. V shed 3 bases, J shed 0 bases, and the junction held 1 base outside the gene matches. The CDR3 extends over 15 amino acids. Germline CDR1 reads LGHNA; CDR2 reads YSLEER. The CDR3 DNA follows: TGCGCCAGCAGCCAGGACAGGGCTAGCAATCAGCCCCAGCATTTT. This gives the protein CASSQDRASNQPQHF.

V usage is TRBV15 and J usage is TRBJ1-6, with 7 bases matching TRBD1. CDR3 length equals 16 residues. J lost 11 bases, V lost 0 bases, and 10 bases had no gene match. Germline loops: CDR1 LNHNV, CDR2 YYDKDF (reference sequence). CDR3 protein: CATSRDSGTGVTPLHF. The CDR3 bases are TGTGCCACCAGCAGAGATTCTGGAACAGGGGTTACACCCCTCCACTTT.

This clonotype came up many times. In DNA, the CDR3 is TGCGCCAGCAGCTTGGGGGAGAGCAATCAGCCCCAGCATTTT. It translates to CASSLGESNQPQHF. The chain recombines TRBV5-1 with TRBJ1-5; D ambiguous. The V end lost 0 bases, the J end lost 1 base, and 5 bases lay between the germline ends. CDR3 length: 14 amino acids. CDR1 is SGHRS, CDR2 YFSETQ, per germline.

This clonotype was seen more than once but under ten times. This rearrangement joins TRBV20-1 to TRBJ2-1, with 7 bases identical to TRBD2. CDR1 and CDR2 (germline): DFQATT, SNEGSKA (reference sequence). The length of the CDR3 is 13 residues. Unmatched junction bases numbered 9, after V lost 3 bases and J lost 10 bases. CDR3 protein: CSASDGGGGEQFF. In DNA form, the CDR3 reads TGCAGTGCTAGTGACGGAGGCGGGGGAGAGCAGTTCTTC.

The rearrangement links TRBV6-2 or TRBV6-3 to TRBJ1-1; D is undetermined. Germline assignment: CDR1 MNHEY and CDR2 SVGEGT. This CDR3 is built from 14 residues. V lost 6 bases to trimming and J lost 6 bases, with 17 bases between them. The CDR3 DNA is TGTGCCAGCAGAACCACTGGTGACACGGCTGAAGCTTTCTTT. Its translation is CASRTTGDTAEAFF.

A few counts support this clonotype. This chain joins TRBV24-1 and TRBJ2-3; D ambiguous. This CDR3 contains 15 residues. Germline V lookup: CDR1 KGHDR, CDR2 SFDVKD. V was cut by 0 bases and J by 3 bases, with 9 bases left in between. CDR3 sequence: CATSDLEGVTDTQYF. As DNA, the CDR3 is TGTGCCACCAGTGATTTGGAAGGCGTAACAGATACGCAGTATTTT.

The gene calls are TRBV5-4 and TRBJ2-1, with D hard to call. Germline CDR1 SGHNT, CDR2 YYREEE (reference sequence). CDR3 length: 11 amino acids. With 4 bases removed from V and 9 bases from J, the gap between germline ends came to 8 bases. CDR3: CASSMKGEQFF. CDR3 nucleotide sequence: TGTGCCAGCAGCATGAAGGGTGAGCAGTTCTTC. The full variable domain, completed using reference TRBV5-4 and TRBJ2-1, is ETGVTQSPTHLIKTRGQQVTLRCSSQSGHNTVSWYQQALGQGPQFIFQYYREEENGRGNFPPRFSGLQFPNYSSELNVNALELDDSALYLCASSMKGEQFFGPGTRLTVL.

This clonotype was counted only a few times. CDR3 residues: CSAALAGGYNEQFF. CDR3 in DNA: TGCAGTGCCGCCCTAGCGGGGGGGTACAATGAGCAGTTCTTC. The rearrangement links TRBV20-1 to TRBJ2-1; 12 bases are a match to TRBD2. The V gene end was trimmed by 6 bases and the J gene end by 4 bases; junction bases not matched to a gene: 4. CDR1 is DFQATT, CDR2 SNEGSKA, per germline (reference sequence). This CDR3 contains 14 residues.

In this sample, this clonotype turned up many times. The V call is TRBV29-1, the J call TRBJ1-5; 7 nucleotides agree with TRBD1. The V and J ends lost 4 bases and 0 bases, in that order; junction bases with no gene match: 0. The CDR3 extends over 13 amino acids. Germline V gene sequence: CDR1 SQVTM, CDR2 ANQGSEA. The CDR3 sequence: CSVAGGSNQPQHF. The DNA for the CDR3 is TGCAGCGTTGCAGGGGGTAGCAATCAGCCCCAGCATTTT.

This clonotype has ten or more counts. The J gene is TRBJ2-5, the V gene TRBV5-1, with D unclear. The V end was cut by 0 bases, the J end by 4 bases, with 10 bases between. CDR3 size: 14 residues. The V gene's germline CDR1 is SGHRS and CDR2 YFSETQ. CDR3 protein: CASSLASLRETQYF. The CDR3 DNA follows: TGCGCCAGCAGCTTGGCCAGCCTAAGAGAGACCCAGTACTTC.

This clonotype came up a few times. V usage is TRBV5-5 and J usage is TRBJ2-3, with TRBD2 matching 10 bases. This CDR3 is built from 18 residues. Germline assignment: CDR1 SGHKS and CDR2 YYEKEE (reference sequence). V dropped 0 bases and J dropped 2; count of bases not matched to a gene: 9. The CDR3 here is CASSLGLAGVPHTDTQYF. The CDR3 DNA follows: TGTGCCAGCAGCTTGGGCCTAGCGGGGGTACCCCACACAGATACGCAGTATTTT.

The CDR3 is CSAKRELRMGTQYF. CDR3 bases: TGCAGTGCCAAACGGGAGCTCCGAATGGGGACCCAGTACTTC. The rearrangement joins TRBV20-1 to TRBJ2-5, with TRBD2 as a possible D gene (6 bases). In germline, CDR1 is DFQATT, CDR2 SNEGSKA (reference sequence). The CDR3 runs 14 residues. V gave up 6 bases and J gave up 7 bases, with 21 bases separating them.